This passage covers 9 T cell receptor beta chains from one sample sequenced in a study of blood T cell repertoires in COVID-19. TCRdb's table, derived via immunoSEQ multiplex PCR, lists solely in-frame clones and lacks some. The table shows roughly 60,000 clones, with more than 75% occurring only once. The sequenced sample was peripheral blood. These receptors all stem from a human donor in a cohort sampled during active COVID-19.

Only one count was recorded for this clone. The chain is built from TRBV4-3 and TRBJ1-4; D is possibly TRBD1 (6 bases). Trimming shortened V by 1 base and J by 3 bases, and 12 bases separated the two germline ends. CDR3 length: 16 amino acids. The V gene's germline CDR1 is LGHNA and CDR2 YSLEER. CDR3 loop: CASSQGAAGANEKLFF. DNA of the CDR3: TGCGCCAGCAGCCAAGGAGCGGCAGGGGCTAATGAAAAACTGTTTTTT.

The V and J genes are TRBV29-1 and TRBJ2-2; 7 nucleotides agree with TRBD2. Germline CDR1 is SQVTM and CDR2 is ANQGSEA. V dropped 4 bases and J dropped 2; count of bases not matched to a gene: 4. The CDR3 length is 14 residues. The CDR3 nucleotides read TGCAGCGTTGCTCCGGGACTAAACACCGGGGAGCTGTTTTTT. Translated: CSVAPGLNTGELFF.

The chain links TRBV5-4 to TRBJ2-5; no clear D gene. Trimming cost V 2 bases and J 3 bases, with 5 bases left between them. Germline V lookup: CDR1 SGHNT, CDR2 YYREEE (reference sequence). This CDR3 contains 12 residues. DNA of the CDR3: TGTGCCAGCAGCTTTTCCAAAGAGACCCAGTACTTC. Translating it yields CASSFSKETQYF.

This chain joins TRBV6-1 and TRBJ2-7; 12 bases map to TRBD2. V was clipped by 2 bases and J by 4 bases; unmatched bases: 3. The germline gives CDR1 MNHNS, CDR2 SASEGT. This CDR3 is 15 amino acids long. CDR3 protein: CASSEMTSGSYEQYF. CDR3 in DNA: TGTGCCAGCAGTGAAATGACTAGCGGGAGTTACGAGCAGTACTTC.

The chain joins TRBV7-3 to TRBJ2-5; D may be TRBD1 (7 bases). V was pared by 2 bases and J by 5 bases, with 15 bases between. Germline CDR1 reads SGHTA; CDR2 reads FQGTGA. This CDR3 region has 15 residues. The DNA for the CDR3 is TGTGCCAGCAGCTTAGGCGGGACAGCCGGGGAGACCCAGTACTTC. As protein: CASSLGGTAGETQYF.

This clone was found a few times. V gene TRBV27 combines with J gene TRBJ1-5; no clear D. The CDR3 is made up of 14 amino acids. Germline-derived CDR1 and CDR2 are MNHEY and SMNVEV (reference sequence). V shed 0 bases and J shed 2 bases, with 5 bases lying between them. CDR3 sequence reads: CASSLSQGNQPQHF. CDR3 DNA sequence: TGTGCCAGCAGTTTATCGCAGGGCAATCAGCCCCAGCATTTT.

The CDR3 protein is CASTPVDRAWGYTF. For the CDR3, the DNA is TGTGCCAGCACCCCTGTCGACAGGGCGTGGGGCTACACCTTC. The J gene is TRBJ1-2, the V gene TRBV9; TRBD1 matches 7 bases. After removal of 6 bases from V and 8 bases from J, the junction contained 13 bases not matched to a gene. This CDR3 spans 14 amino acids. Per germline, CDR1 SGDLS and CDR2 YYNGEE.

The CDR3 loop reads CAWRRQGVGELFF. Written as DNA, the CDR3 is TGTGCCTGGAGGAGACAGGGGGTGGGGGAGCTGTTTTTT. V is TRBV30 and J is TRBJ2-2, with TRBD1 matching 9 bases. Germline V gives CDR1 GTSNPN, CDR2 SVGIG (reference sequence). The CDR3 loop spans 13 amino acids. Trimming removed 3 bases from V and 8 bases from J; junction bases left unmatched: 4. The entire variable domain, with the rest obtained from reference TRBV30 and TRBJ2-2, is as follows: SQTIHQWPATLVQPVGSPLSLECTVEGTSNPNLYWYRQAAGRGLQLLFYSVGIGQISSEVPQNLSASRPQDRQFILSSKKLLLSDSGFYLCAWRRQGVGELFFGEGSRLTVL.

The genes are TRBV7-9 and TRBJ2-2; maybe TRBD1 (6 bases). CDR3 length: 16 residues. Trimming stripped 3 bases from V and 4 bases from J, with 15 bases between. Germline lookup yields CDR1 SEHNR and CDR2 FQNEAQ (reference sequence). The CDR3 reads CASSFKGRGSTGELFF. Here the CDR3 DNA reads TGTGCCAGCAGCTTTAAGGGCAGGGGATCCACCGGGGAGCTGTTTTTT.